Sequencing of this T cell receptor (beta chain) was carried out in a study of T-cell reconstitution after alpha-beta-depleted transplantation in children. Unique molecular identifiers were used to barcode this TCRbeta library. TCRdb ran MiXCR on the PCR reads and lists one entry per CDR3 protein. Among some 400,000 distinct CDR3 sequences listed, about a fifth were seen once. V lost 6 bases and J 5 bases, leaving 11 bases between the germline ends. This CDR3 is built from 12 residues. Germline values: CDR1 MDHEN, CDR2 SYDVKM. This specimen was PBMCs from the stem cell graft donor, taken from the stem cell graft. The chain joins TRBV28 to TRBJ2-7; the D is unclear. This TCR derives from a human donor who donated a stem cell graft to a child with acute myeloid leukemia. The CDR3 is CASRGLPNEQYF. The DNA of the CDR3 is TGTGCCAGCAGAGGCTTACCCAACGAGCAGTACTTC. The complete variable domain, with remaining parts taken from reference TRBV28 and TRBJ2-7, reads DVKVTQSSRYLVKRTGEKVFLECVQDMDHENMFWYRQDPGLGLRLIYFSYDVKMKEKGDIPEGYSVSREKKERFSLILESASTNQTSMYLCASRGLPNEQYFGPGTRLTVT.